These 23 T cell receptor beta chains came from one sample sequenced in a study of Graves' ophthalmopathy and Graves' hyperthyroidism. RNA transcripts yielded amplified TCR beta CDR3 regions. In the first round, RT-PCR was carried out with HTBI primers, and a multiplex PCR formed the second round. TCRdb itself ran the multiplex PCR reads through MiXCR, one entry per CDR3 protein. The sample gives hundreds of thousands of distinct CDR3 sequences, about 20% of which show up once; roughly 6.9% is in the top ten. The sample comprised peripheral blood. The receptors shown here come from a woman between 18 and 30 years old with stable Graves' hyperthyroidism. Some clones in this sample may be carry-over from other donors' samples.

This clonotype was seen a handful of times. V usage is TRBV11-2 and J usage is TRBJ2-5; no clear D. CDR3 length equals 14 residues. In germline, CDR1 is SGHAT, CDR2 FQNNGV. Trimming took off 4 bases at V and 5 bases at J, with 14 bases between the two ends. This CDR3 reads CASSSSSAWETQYF. The CDR3 coding sequence is TGTGCCAGCAGCTCCTCCTCGGCGTGGGAGACCCAGTACTTC.

This clonotype occurred a few times. The chain is built from TRBV6-2 or TRBV6-3 and TRBJ1-1; D is perhaps TRBD1 (5 bases). Trimming pared 5 bases from V and 3 bases from J, leaving 19 bases between. The germline gives CDR1 MNHEY, CDR2 SVGEGT. The CDR3 length is 16 residues. DNA of the CDR3: TGTGCCAGCAGTGGGAGGGACGGAAAGTCGGACACTGAAGCTTTCTTT. Translated, it gives CASSGRDGKSDTEAFF.

This clonotype was counted once. The junction departs from the called germline gene at one end, perhaps through a read error. This chain joins TRBV7-9 and TRBJ2-7; TRBD1 matches 7 bases. Germline V gene sequence: CDR1 SEHNR, CDR2 FQNEAQ (reference sequence). The CDR3 has 11 residues. CDR3 sequence (DNA): TGTGCCAGCAGCCCGAGGGACAGCCTCAGGTTC. Translating it yields CASSPRDSLRF.

This clonotype was observed a few times. The chain joins TRBV28 to TRBJ1-1; perhaps TRBD1 as D (5 bases). Trimming cost V 8 bases and J 4 bases, with 20 bases left between them. Germline assignment: CDR1 MDHEN and CDR2 SYDVKM. The CDR3 length is 15 residues. The CDR3 DNA follows: TGTGCCAGCCAGAAGGGACGCAGTTTGGGCACTGAAGCTTTCTTT. Translating gives CASQKGRSLGTEAFF.

This clonotype was seen just once. V usage is TRBV7-9 and J usage is TRBJ1-1, with D hard to call. The CDR3 sequence is 15 residues long. Germline CDR1 SEHNR, CDR2 FQNEAQ (reference sequence). V gave up 1 base and J gave up 0 bases, with 9 bases separating them. This chain's CDR3 is CASSLVTEMNTEAFF. The CDR3 nucleotides are TGTGCCAGCAGCTTAGTGACGGAGATGAACACTGAAGCTTTCTTT.

This clonotype was found many times. In DNA form, the CDR3 reads TGTGCCAGCAGCCGGGCCTATAATTCACCCCTCCACTTT. Protein product: CASSRAYNSPLHF. This sequence joins TRBV7-9 and TRBJ1-6; D is uncertain. Germline lookup yields CDR1 SEHNR and CDR2 FQNEAQ (reference sequence). CDR3 length equals 13 residues. Between the trimmed V and J ends, which lost 5 bases and 2 bases, there was a span of 4 bases.

This clonotype was seen once. The gene calls are TRBV25-1 and TRBJ2-7; maybe TRBD1 (6 bases). CDR3 length: 14 residues. Germline V gene sequence: CDR1 MGHDK, CDR2 SYGVNS. Between the trimmed V and J ends, which lost 3 bases and 3 bases, there was a span of 12 bases. The CDR3 loop reads CASSDRGMSYEQYF. Written as DNA, the CDR3 is TGTGCCAGCAGTGATAGGGGGATGAGCTACGAGCAGTACTTC.

This clonotype showed up many times. The chain joins TRBV20-1 to TRBJ2-7; the D gene could be TRBD1 or TRBD2 (5 bases each). This CDR3 has 12 residues. With 6 bases removed from V and 0 bases from J, the gap between germline ends came to 9 bases. CDR1 is DFQATT and CDR2 is SNEGSKA in the germline V gene (reference sequence). CDR3 nucleotides: TGCAGTGCCGGGACCGACTCCTACGAGCAGTACTTC. This gives the protein CSAGTDSYEQYF.

This clonotype has at least ten counts. The CDR3 loop is CASSRRGTGRTEAFF. Here the CDR3 DNA reads TGTGCCAGCAGCCGTAGAGGGACAGGAAGGACTGAAGCTTTCTTT. The chain carries TRBV13 and TRBJ1-1, with 8 bases that match TRBD1. The CDR3 covers 15 residues. With V trimmed by 5 bases and J by 5 bases, 10 bases remained unmatched. Germline V gene data show CDR1 as PRHDT and CDR2 as FYEKMQ (reference sequence).

The table lists this clonotype with a few counts. The V and J genes are TRBV6-2 or TRBV6-3 and TRBJ2-7; 7 nucleotides match TRBD1. After removal of 0 bases from V and 2 bases from J, the junction contained 4 bases not matched to a gene. The CDR3 loop spans 15 amino acids. Germline V lookup: CDR1 MNHEY, CDR2 SVGEGT. CDR3: CASSYSDRATYEQYF. Here the CDR3 DNA reads TGTGCCAGCAGTTACTCAGACAGGGCAACCTACGAGCAGTACTTC.

The chain recombines TRBV2 with TRBJ2-5, with a possible D match to TRBD2 (7 bases). The germline gives CDR1 SNHLY, CDR2 FYNNEI. With 8 bases removed from V and 5 bases from J, the gap between germline ends came to 18 bases. The CDR3 has 14 residues. The CDR3 DNA reads TGTGCCAGCGTCGCCGGGGGGCTGTTGGAGACCCAGTACTTC. This codes for CASVAGGLLETQYF. Complete variable domain (other parts from reference TRBV2 and TRBJ2-5): EPEVTQTPSHQVTQMGQEVILRCVPISNHLYFYWYRQILGQKVEFLVSFYNNEISEKSEIFDDQFSVERPDGSNFTLKIRSTKLEDSAMYFCASVAGGLLETQYFGPGTRLLVL.

This clonotype has ten or more counts. This sequence joins TRBV6-1 and TRBJ2-2; D is possibly TRBD1 (6 bases). Per the germline V gene, CDR1 is MNHNS and CDR2 is SASEGT. Trimming removed 7 bases at V and 3 bases at J, with 12 bases between. The CDR3 has 14 amino acids. CDR3 nucleotide sequence: TGTGCCAGCACGCAACAGGGAGACACCGGGGAGCTGTTTTTT. Its translation: CASTQQGDTGELFF.

The chain uses TRBV20-1 and TRBJ1-5; TRBD1 matches 7 bases. The CDR3 consists of 17 residues. V lost 3 bases and J lost 4; bases outside the gene matches: 15. Germline values: CDR1 DFQATT, CDR2 SNEGSKA (reference sequence). The CDR3 nucleotides are TGCAGTGCTAGTGTCAGGGGGGCCCAGTTGGGTAATCAGCCCCAGCATTTT. Its protein product is CSASVRGAQLGNQPQHF.

V is TRBV10-3 and J is TRBJ1-1; D not certain. This CDR3 comprises 14 residues. Germline lookup yields CDR1 ENHRY and CDR2 SYGVKD. The germline V and J ends were trimmed by 7 bases and 0 bases, with 12 bases remaining between them. This CDR3 is CAIMSTGMNTEAFF. CDR3 DNA sequence: TGTGCCATCATGAGCACTGGAATGAACACTGAAGCTTTCTTT.

This clonotype was seen a handful of times. The V gene is TRBV29-1, the J gene TRBJ1-1; tentative D call: TRBD1 (5 bases). This CDR3 contains 12 residues. The V end was cut by 7 bases, the J end by 4 bases, with 13 bases between. Germline CDR1 is SQVTM and CDR2 is ANQGSEA. CDR3 residues: CSAYGQGTEAFF. The CDR3 nucleotides read TGCAGCGCTTACGGCCAGGGCACTGAAGCTTTCTTT.

This clonotype was recorded only once. This chain connects TRBV7-2 to TRBJ2-7; D may be TRBD2 (7 bases). Germline V lookup: CDR1 SGHTA, CDR2 FQGNSA. Trimming shortened V by 5 bases and J by 4 bases, and 18 bases separated the two germline ends. The CDR3 contains 15 residues. The chain's CDR3 is CASSPLGGAFYEQYF. CDR3 coding DNA: TGTGCCAGCAGCCCCTTGGGGGGGGCCTTTTACGAGCAGTACTTC.

This clonotype was recorded at least ten times. One base away lies a much larger clone, so this may be a sequencing read error. The missing conserved phenylalanine or tryptophan at the end of this CDR3 makes a read error likely. The genes are TRBV12-3 or TRBV12-4 and TRBJ1-1; no definite D call. V was clipped by 4 bases and J by 7 bases, with 7 bases between them. The CDR3 extends over 11 amino acids. Here the CDR3 DNA reads TGTGCCAGCAGTTCCTCTATTGAAGCTTTCCTT. Translating it yields CASSSSIEAFL.

The rearrangement links TRBV28 to TRBJ1-6; no reliable D call. This CDR3 has 12 residues. Trimming removed 4 bases from V and 13 bases from J, with 11 bases in between. Germline V CDR1 and CDR2: MDHEN, SYDVKM. The CDR3 DNA reads TGTGCCAGCAGTTCGGAGGGATTGCCCCTCCACTTT. Translated, it gives CASSSEGLPLHF.

This clonotype showed up just once. The chain recombines TRBV20-1 with TRBJ2-7; possible D gene TRBD1, 5 bases. V was pared by 7 bases and J by 3 bases, with 13 bases between. This CDR3 contains 12 residues. Germline loops: CDR1 DFQATT, CDR2 SNEGSKA (reference sequence). Written as DNA, the CDR3 is TGCAGTGTCCAGGGAAAGCTCTACGAGCAGTACTTC. This translates into CSVQGKLYEQYF.

This clonotype was recorded at least ten times. The rearrangement uses TRBV12-3 or TRBV12-4 and TRBJ2-4; 7 bases match TRBD2. With V trimmed by 6 bases and J by 10 bases, 9 bases remained unmatched. The CDR3 extends over 13 amino acids. In DNA, the CDR3 is TGTGCCAGCAGGGACGGGACTATGGGGATTCAGTACTTC. Translation gives CASRDGTMGIQYF.

The sample holds many counts of this clonotype. The chain links TRBV6-5 to TRBJ1-2; D ambiguous. Germline V CDR1 and CDR2: MNHEY, SVGAGI. The CDR3 is 16 residues long. The V gene lost 2 bases and the J gene lost 4 bases, with 17 bases spanning the gap. The CDR3 DNA reads as TGTGCCAGCAGTTACAGCTTTGGCAGTTACCCCTATGGCTACACCTTC. It is translated as CASSYSFGSYPYGYTF.

The sample holds a few counts of this clonotype. The rearrangement joins TRBV9 to TRBJ2-4, with 7 bases that match TRBD2. J lost 5 bases, V lost 2 bases, and 13 bases had no gene match. CDR1 is SGDLS and CDR2 is YYNGEE in the germline V gene. The CDR3 sequence is 17 residues long. Here the CDR3 reads CASSVGPGGPSQNIQYF. The CDR3, as DNA: TGTGCCAGCAGCGTCGGACCGGGAGGACCATCTCAAAACATTCAGTACTTC. The complete variable domain, with remaining parts taken from reference TRBV9 and TRBJ2-4, reads DSGVTQTPKHLITATGQRVTLRCSPRSGDLSVYWYQQSLDQGLQFLIQYYNGEERAKGNILERFSAQQFPDLHSELNLSSLELGDSALYFCASSVGPGGPSQNIQYFGAGTRLSVL.

This clonotype came up many times. The CDR3: CASSLARRGLSPLHF. DNA for the CDR3: TGTGCCAGCAGTTTAGCCAGAAGGGGGCTATCACCCCTCCACTTT. The V and J genes are TRBV27 and TRBJ1-6; 7 bases fit TRBD1. V shed 2 bases, J shed 10 bases, and the junction held 8 bases outside the gene matches. CDR3 length: 15 amino acids. CDR1 is MNHEY and CDR2 is SMNVEV in the germline V gene (reference sequence).